This note documents a single T cell receptor (beta chain) sequence. Its antigen remains unknown. The CDR3 extends over 13 amino acids. With V trimmed by 3 bases and J by 3 bases, 4 bases remained unmatched. Germline CDR1 SQVTM, CDR2 ANQGSEA. Specified time point: after dendritic cell vaccination, including at tumor progression/relapse. Data came from immunoSEQ multiplex PCR; TCRdb stores just in-frame clones and leaves some out. The table shows some 99,000 clones, with less than 90% occurring only once. This specimen comes from a study of glioma-infiltrating T cells after dendritic cell vaccination. For the study at large: Autologous tumor lysate-pulsed dendritic cell vaccination was given between about 2002 and 2012.

Study-wide results and limits: Complete blood and tumor specimen sets were limited to few patients. Patients with more pretreatment TILs had longer time to progression and survival.

The J gene is TRBJ2-7, the V gene TRBV29-1, with 8 nucleotides matching TRBD2. This sample comprised blood, obtained after dendritic cell vaccination. The TCR was taken from a human donor with glioblastoma. Here the CDR3 reads CSVESRGDYEQYF. CDR3 DNA: TGCAGCGTTGAGTCGCGGGGGGACTACGAGCAGTACTTC.